The subject of this entry is one T cell receptor beta chain. Its antigen remains unknown. Only in-frame clones appear in the TCRdb table, and some are missing; sequencing was by immunoSEQ multiplex PCR. The table shows tens of thousands of clones, with approximately 90% occurring only once. The data stem from a study of graft-versus-host responses after intestinal transplantation. Turning to the study itself: Anti-thymocyte globulin induction, then tacrolimus and steroids for about three years, went to all recipients.

Points from the study as a whole: Some GvH clones were seen earlier in gut or blood, suggesting intestinal origin. Some patients had graft-donor T cell macrochimerism. In their allografts, the ratios of graft-versus-host to host-versus-graft T cell clones were high.

The CDR3 sequence is 14 residues long. CDR1 and CDR2 (germline): SGHVS, FNYEAQ. The chain carries TRBV7-6 and TRBJ2-5; TRBD1 matches at 10 bases. The end of the DNA fits TRBJ2-7 better, so the J call may be wrong. The receptor's source is a human patient who received an intestinal transplant, so some T cells may come from the graft donor. Here the sequenced sample was PBMCs, taken about 120 days after intestinal transplantation. CDR3 loop: CASSKDRGLGEQYF. The CDR3 nucleotides are TGTGCCAGCAGCAAGGACAGGGGGTTAGGCGAGCAGTACTTC.